These 9 T cell receptor beta chains were sequenced from one sample in a study of multiple sclerosis patients with progressive multifocal leukoencephalopathy. The repertoire was sequenced with immunoSEQ multiplex PCR; TCRdb's copy has only in-frame clones and lacks some. Found here are around 27,000 clones, nearly 90% of them singletons; the top ten hold about 1.3%. Time point indicated: approximately 12 months of natalizumab therapy. The starting material was PBMCs, obtained from a patient treated with natalizumab. Receptors originate from a human donor with multiple sclerosis.

This sequence joins TRBV7-9 and TRBJ1-2; 8 bases are shared with TRBD1. The CDR3 is made up of 18 amino acids. Germline CDR1 and CDR2: SEHNR and FQNEAQ (reference sequence). V lost 5 bases and J lost 0; bases outside the gene matches: 14. This CDR3 reads CASSPGQGKGYTNYGYTF. CDR3 DNA: TGTGCCAGCAGCCCTGGACAGGGAAAGGGATACACTAACTATGGCTACACCTTC.

CDR3 coding DNA: TGTGCCAGCAGCCCGCTCCAGGGGGGGACCACAGATACGCAGTATTTT. It codes for CASSPLQGGTTDTQYF. The J gene is TRBJ2-3, the V gene TRBV7-3, with D tentatively TRBD1 or TRBD2 (7 bases each). Trimming left V 5 bases short and J 2 bases short, with 17 bases between. Germline V CDR1 and CDR2: SGHTA, FQGTGA. This CDR3 comprises 16 residues.

This sequence joins TRBV9 and TRBJ1-1; 7 nucleotides agree with TRBD1. Germline CDR1 SGDLS, CDR2 YYNGEE. Trimming cost V 2 bases and J 4 bases; bases outside gene matches: 5. The CDR3 sequence is 14 residues long. This CDR3 is CASSVTGARTEAFF. Here the CDR3 DNA reads TGTGCCAGCAGCGTCACAGGGGCGCGCACTGAAGCTTTCTTT. Filled out from reference TRBV9 and TRBJ1-1, the complete variable domain reads DSGVTQTPKHLITATGQRVTLRCSPRSGDLSVYWYQQSLDQGLQFLIQYYNGEERAKGNILERFSAQQFPDLHSELNLSSLELGDSALYFCASSVTGARTEAFFGQGTRLTVV.

In DNA, the CDR3 is TGTGCCAGCAGTCCACAGGTCCCACCCCAGCATTTT. Amino acids: CASSPQVPPQHF. The chain is built from TRBV28 and TRBJ1-5; D is perhaps TRBD1 (5 bases). CDR3 length: 12 amino acids. V was pared by 5 bases and J by 10 bases, with 12 bases between. Germline loops: CDR1 MDHEN, CDR2 SYDVKM.

The chain joins TRBV10-3 to TRBJ1-1; the D gene is possibly TRBD1 (6 bases). Looked up from germline, CDR1 is ENHRY and CDR2 is SYGVKD. The CDR3 is made up of 15 amino acids. V was pared by 4 bases and J by 7 bases, with 19 bases between. CDR3 sequence: CAISALGGGSGEAFF. CDR3 DNA sequence: TGTGCCATCAGTGCCCTAGGGGGGGGAAGTGGTGAAGCTTTCTTT.

There are a few counts of this clone. The chain has TRBV6-1 and TRBJ1-5; D gene unclear. The CDR3 is 11 residues long. CDR1 is MNHNS and CDR2 is SASEGT in the germline V gene. The ends were cut back, 5 bases at V and 1 base at J, with 0 bases in the middle. CDR3 sequence (DNA): TGTGCCAGCAGTAGCAATCAGCCCCAGCATTTT. Translating gives CASSSNQPQHF.

The CDR3 here is CASSSGQGGFATNEKLFF. CDR3 nucleotides: TGTGCCAGCAGCTCGGGACAGGGGGGTTTTGCAACTAATGAAAAACTGTTTTTT. This chain joins TRBV7-8 and TRBJ1-4, with TRBD1 identical over 11 bases. Looked up from germline, CDR1 is SGHVS and CDR2 is FQNEAQ. The CDR3 sequence is 18 residues long. The J segment lost 0 bases and the V segment lost 4 bases, leaving 7 bases of the junction unmatched. Variable domain in full (rest from reference TRBV7-8 and TRBJ1-4): GAGVSQSPRYKVAKRGQDVALRCDPISGHVSLFWYQQALGQGPEFLTYFQNEAQLDKSGLPSDRFFAERPEGSVSTLKIQRTQQEDSAVYLCASSSGQGGFATNEKLFFGSGTQLSVL.

J is TRBJ1-1 and V is TRBV12-5; no firm D call. The CDR3 loop spans 10 amino acids. CDR1 LGHNT and CDR2 FRNRAP come from the germline V gene. The V and J ends lost 5 bases and 10 bases respectively, with 8 bases between them. CDR3 sequence: CASGPTRAFF. The CDR3 nucleotides read TGTGCTAGTGGTCCGACAAGAGCTTTCTTT.

The chain employs TRBV9 and TRBJ1-4; weak D call: TRBD1 (6 bases). Germline-derived CDR1 and CDR2 are SGDLS and YYNGEE. The CDR3 covers 15 residues. V was cut by 4 bases and J by 0 bases, with 10 bases left in between. CDR3 region: CASSRGTPTNEKLFF. In nucleotides, the CDR3 is TGTGCCAGCAGCCGTGGGACACCAACTAATGAAAAACTGTTTTTT.